The 20 T cell receptor beta chains below come from one sample, sequenced in a study of blood T cell repertoires in COVID-19. TCRdb's table, derived via immunoSEQ multiplex PCR, lists solely in-frame clones and lacks some. The sample includes about 440,000 clones, 88% of them seen just once. Sequencing was performed on peripheral blood. The receptors shown here come from a woman aged 45-60 years with COVID-19, enrolled during active disease.

The chain links TRBV9 to TRBJ1-1; D remains unclear. CDR1 SGDLS and CDR2 YYNGEE come from the germline V gene. CDR3 length equals 13 residues. Trimming pared 0 bases from V and 5 bases from J, leaving 8 bases between. The CDR3 nucleotides read TGTGCCAGCAGCGTAGAGGGAGATACTGAAGCTTTCTTT. It specifies CASSVEGDTEAFF.

The chain carries TRBV6-8 and TRBJ2-1; no reliable D call. The ends were cut back, 6 bases at V and 8 bases at J, with 20 bases in the middle. The CDR3 is made up of 15 amino acids. Per germline, CDR1 MNHGY and CDR2 SAAAGT. As DNA, the CDR3 is TGTGCCAGCAGGGGCTTTTCTCTCCTACACGATGAGCAGTTCTTC. It encodes CASRGFSLLHDEQFF.

The chain uses TRBV28 and TRBJ1-2; 9 nucleotides line up with TRBD1. The CDR3 is made up of 14 amino acids. Trimming removed 5 bases from V and 7 bases from J; junction bases left unmatched: 8. Germline V gives CDR1 MDHEN, CDR2 SYDVKM. The CDR3 DNA is TGTGCCAGCAGTCTCCGGGGACAGGGCACTGGCTACACCTTC. It is translated as CASSLRGQGTGYTF.

This clone has only one observation. The chain employs TRBV9 and TRBJ1-2; 10 bases agree with TRBD1. The CDR3 runs 16 residues. V dropped 1 base and J dropped 8; count of bases not matched to a gene: 11. CDR1 is SGDLS, CDR2 YYNGEE, per germline. In nucleotides, the CDR3 is TGTGCCAGCAGCGTAAACGTGGGGACAGGGGATTGGGGCTACACCTTC. Protein sequence: CASSVNVGTGDWGYTF.

This clone occurred once. DNA for the CDR3: TGTGCCAGCAGCTCTTCCGGGACAGGGGTCTATGGCTACACCTTC. Amino acid sequence: CASSSSGTGVYGYTF. The chain carries TRBV9 and TRBJ1-2; 10 bases fit TRBD1. After removal of 4 bases from V and 4 bases from J, the junction contained 7 bases not matched to a gene. Germline V gene data show CDR1 as SGDLS and CDR2 as YYNGEE. This CDR3 spans 15 amino acids.

The chain is built from TRBV6-5 and TRBJ2-4; D not certain. The CDR3 is made up of 13 amino acids. Germline V CDR1 and CDR2: MNHEY, SVGAGI. The V gene lost 11 bases and the J gene lost 0 bases, with 11 bases spanning the gap. CDR3 DNA: TGTGCCTCCGGAGAGTTAGCCAAAAACATTCAGTACTTC. It codes for CASGELAKNIQYF.

This clone was recorded once. This chain uses TRBV2 with TRBJ2-1; perhaps TRBD2 as D (5 bases). The CDR3 has 12 residues. Trimming left V 6 bases short and J 8 bases short, with 11 bases between. The germline V gene encodes CDR1 SNHLY and CDR2 FYNNEI. CDR3 sequence (DNA): TGTGCCAGCAGCGAGGGCATGGATGAGCAGTTCTTC. Its protein is CASSEGMDEQFF. Combining the CDR3 with reference TRBV2 and TRBJ2-1 gives the whole variable domain EPEVTQTPSHQVTQMGQEVILRCVPISNHLYFYWYRQILGQKVEFLVSFYNNEISEKSEIFDDQFSVERPDGSNFTLKIRSTKLEDSAMYFCASSEGMDEQFFGPGTRLTVL.

The CDR3 coding sequence is TGTGCCAGCAGCCGTCCGGGACAGGGACTCGTGACTGAAGCTTTCTTT. Amino acid sequence: CASSRPGQGLVTEAFF. This chain links TRBV28 with TRBJ1-1, with 9 positions matching TRBD1. The CDR3 sequence is 16 residues long. Germline V gene sequence: CDR1 MDHEN, CDR2 SYDVKM. Trimming took 6 bases from V and 5 from J; bases not matched to a gene: 13. Based on the CDR3 plus reference TRBV28 and TRBJ1-1, the full variable domain is DVKVTQSSRYLVKRTGEKVFLECVQDMDHENMFWYRQDPGLGLRLIYFSYDVKMKEKGDIPEGYSVSREKKERFSLILESASTNQTSMYLCASSRPGQGLVTEAFFGQGTRLTVV.

This chain connects TRBV27 to TRBJ1-2, with a tentative D call TRBD1 (6 bases). This CDR3 comprises 16 residues. V was shortened by 3 bases and J by 0 bases, with 14 bases between the two germline ends. The germline gives CDR1 MNHEY, CDR2 SMNVEV (reference sequence). As DNA, the CDR3 is TGTGCCAGCAGTTTGTCTAAACAGGGCCCTAACTATGGCTACACCTTC. Translated, it gives CASSLSKQGPNYGYTF.

The J gene is TRBJ1-1, the V gene TRBV5-1, with TRBD1 identical over 9 bases. Germline CDR1 and CDR2: SGHRS and YFSETQ. The CDR3 has 16 amino acids. V shed 2 bases, J shed 3 bases, and the junction held 8 bases outside the gene matches. The CDR3 protein is CASSLRTGEKDTEAFF. The CDR3 DNA sequence: TGCGCCAGCAGCTTAAGGACAGGGGAAAAGGACACTGAAGCTTTCTTT.

This clone turned up a few times. Here the CDR3 DNA reads TGTGCCAGCAGCGTCGTACAGGCGTATGGCTACACCTTC. Translating gives CASSVVQAYGYTF. V and J are TRBV9 and TRBJ1-2; a possible D gene is TRBD1 (5 bases). Germline CDR1 reads SGDLS; CDR2 reads YYNGEE. Trimming pared 2 bases from V and 5 bases from J, leaving 10 bases between. CDR3 size: 13 residues.

The chain recombines TRBV11-3 with TRBJ2-7; D might be TRBD1 (5 bases). Germline V gene data show CDR1 as SGHNT and CDR2 as YENEEA. CDR3 length: 12 residues. With 8 bases removed from V and 3 bases from J, the gap between germline ends came to 11 bases. The CDR3 DNA follows: TGTGCCAGCGGAACAGGACACTACGAGCAGTACTTC. Its protein product is CASGTGHYEQYF.

V and J are TRBV5-1 and TRBJ1-2, with D possibly being TRBD1 (6 bases). CDR3 size: 15 residues. V was shortened by 0 bases and J by 8 bases, with 17 bases between the two germline ends. Per germline, CDR1 SGHRS and CDR2 YFSETQ. The CDR3 bases are TGCGCCAGCAGCTTGGGCGATACAGGGCAGCGGGGCTACACCTTC. This sequence encodes CASSLGDTGQRGYTF.

The chain joins TRBV9 to TRBJ2-3; the match to TRBD1 covers 8 bases. The CDR3 sequence is 18 residues long. Germline V CDR1 and CDR2: SGDLS, YYNGEE. V lost 0 bases to trimming and J lost 2 bases; unmatched junction nucleotides: 11. The CDR3 loop is CASSVVSGQGWNTDTQYF. The DNA for the CDR3 is TGTGCCAGCAGCGTAGTATCCGGACAGGGTTGGAACACAGATACGCAGTATTTT.

J is TRBJ2-5 and V is TRBV24-1; maybe TRBD1 (6 bases). Trimming shortened V by 3 bases and J by 6 bases, and 19 bases separated the two germline ends. Germline CDR1 is KGHDR and CDR2 is SFDVKD. This CDR3 comprises 16 residues. The CDR3 here is CATSDGPKGDMKTQYF. DNA of the CDR3: TGTGCCACCAGTGATGGCCCCAAGGGGGATATGAAGACCCAGTACTTC.

The chain combines TRBV11-2 with TRBJ2-1; 9 bases fit TRBD1. With V trimmed by 5 bases and J by 6 bases, 8 bases remained unmatched. From germline, CDR1 is SGHAT and CDR2 FQNNGV. The length of the CDR3 is 15 residues. As DNA, the CDR3 is TGTGCCAGCAGCGCGACAGGGGGGATATCCAATGAGCAGTTCTTC. This codes for CASSATGGISNEQFF.

V and J are TRBV9 and TRBJ1-1, with a weak D call TRBD1 (5 bases). The germline V gene encodes CDR1 SGDLS and CDR2 YYNGEE. The CDR3 runs 13 residues. Trimming stripped 1 base from V and 4 bases from J, with 8 bases between. CDR3 bases: TGTGCCAGCAGCGTACCAGGGCTCACTGAAGCTTTCTTT. This codes for CASSVPGLTEAFF.

The chain has TRBV27 and TRBJ2-5; 8 nucleotides align to TRBD2. With 6 bases clipped from V and 3 bases from J, the junction kept 6 bases outside the gene matches. The CDR3 is 14 residues long. From germline, CDR1 is MNHEY and CDR2 SMNVEV (reference sequence). The CDR3, as DNA: TGTGCCAGCAGCCCCGGGACTAGAAAAGAGACCCAGTACTTC. Its translation is CASSPGTRKETQYF.

The rearrangement joins TRBV7-3 to TRBJ1-2, with 7 bases aligning to TRBD1. The CDR3 consists of 15 residues. Per the germline V gene, CDR1 is SGHTA and CDR2 is FQGTGA. With 2 bases clipped from V and 8 bases from J, the junction kept 11 bases outside the gene matches. The CDR3 DNA follows: TGTGCCAGCAGCTTATTCGGGGACAGAGAGACGGGCTACACCTTC. Encoded protein: CASSLFGDRETGYTF. The variable domain in full, completed from reference TRBV7-3 and TRBJ1-2, reads GAGVSQTPSNKVTEKGKYVELRCDPISGHTALYWYRQSLGQGPEFLIYFQGTGAADDSGLPNDRFFAVRPEGSVSTLKIQRTERGDSAVYLCASSLFGDRETGYTFGSGTRLTVV.

To note about this clone: At the DNA level, this CDR3 is encoded by other sequences in the same sample as well. The chain combines TRBV11-2 with TRBJ1-2, with 9 bases aligning to TRBD1. Germline V lookup: CDR1 SGHAT, CDR2 FQNNGV. The CDR3 is 13 residues long. J was trimmed by 8 bases and V by 1 base; bases with no gene match: 2. CDR3 amino acids: CASSLGQGVGYTF. The DNA for the CDR3 is TGTGCCAGCAGCTTAGGACAGGGGGTCGGCTACACCTTC.